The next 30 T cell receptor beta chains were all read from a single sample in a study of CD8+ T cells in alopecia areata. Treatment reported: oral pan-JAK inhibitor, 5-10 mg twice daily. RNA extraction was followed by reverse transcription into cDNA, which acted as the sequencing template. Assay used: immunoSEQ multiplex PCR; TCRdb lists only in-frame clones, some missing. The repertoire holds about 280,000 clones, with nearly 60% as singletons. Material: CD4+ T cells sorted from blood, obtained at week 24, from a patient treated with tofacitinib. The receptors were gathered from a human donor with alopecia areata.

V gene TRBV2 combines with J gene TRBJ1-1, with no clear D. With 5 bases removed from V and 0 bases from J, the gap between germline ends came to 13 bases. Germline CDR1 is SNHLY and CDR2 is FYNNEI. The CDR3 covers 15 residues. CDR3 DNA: TGTGCCAGCAGTTCGGGTTATGCTATGAACACTGAAGCTTTCTTT. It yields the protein CASSSGYAMNTEAFF.

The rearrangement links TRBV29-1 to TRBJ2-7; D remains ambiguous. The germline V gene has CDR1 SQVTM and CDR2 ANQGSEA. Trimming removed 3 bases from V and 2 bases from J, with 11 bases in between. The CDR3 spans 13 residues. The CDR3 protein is CSVEGRATYEQYF. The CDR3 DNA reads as TGCAGCGTTGAGGGTAGGGCCACCTACGAGCAGTACTTC.

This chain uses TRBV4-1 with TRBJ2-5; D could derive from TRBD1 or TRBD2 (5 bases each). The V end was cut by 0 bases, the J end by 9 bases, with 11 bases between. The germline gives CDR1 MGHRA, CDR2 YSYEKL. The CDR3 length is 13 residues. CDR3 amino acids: CASSQDGTAAQYF. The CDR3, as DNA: TGCGCCAGCAGCCAAGATGGGACCGCGGCCCAGTACTTC.

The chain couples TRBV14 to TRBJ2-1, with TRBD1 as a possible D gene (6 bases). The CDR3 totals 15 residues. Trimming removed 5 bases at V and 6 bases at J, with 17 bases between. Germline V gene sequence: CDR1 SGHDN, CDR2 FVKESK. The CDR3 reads CASSIQGNLGNEQFF. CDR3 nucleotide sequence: TGTGCCAGCAGCATACAGGGAAATCTGGGCAATGAGCAGTTCTTC.

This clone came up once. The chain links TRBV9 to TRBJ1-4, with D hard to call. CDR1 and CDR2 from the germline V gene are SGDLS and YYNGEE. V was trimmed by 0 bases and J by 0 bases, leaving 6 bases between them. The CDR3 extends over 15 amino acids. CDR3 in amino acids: CASSVGGATNEKLFF. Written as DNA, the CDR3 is TGTGCCAGCAGCGTAGGTGGTGCAACTAATGAAAAACTGTTTTTT.

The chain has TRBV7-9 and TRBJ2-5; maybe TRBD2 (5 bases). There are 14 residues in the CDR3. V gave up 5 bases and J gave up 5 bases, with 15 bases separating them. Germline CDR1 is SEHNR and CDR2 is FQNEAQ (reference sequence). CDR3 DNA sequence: TGTGCCAGCAGCCCCCCCGCACGAGGGGAGACCCAGTACTTC. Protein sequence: CASSPPARGETQYF.

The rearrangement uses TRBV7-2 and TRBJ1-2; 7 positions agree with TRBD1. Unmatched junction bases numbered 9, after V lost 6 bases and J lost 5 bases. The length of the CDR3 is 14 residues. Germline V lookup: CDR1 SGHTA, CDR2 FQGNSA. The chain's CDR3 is CASRQTGQPYGYTF. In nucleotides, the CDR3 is TGTGCCAGCAGACAAACGGGACAGCCTTATGGCTACACCTTC.

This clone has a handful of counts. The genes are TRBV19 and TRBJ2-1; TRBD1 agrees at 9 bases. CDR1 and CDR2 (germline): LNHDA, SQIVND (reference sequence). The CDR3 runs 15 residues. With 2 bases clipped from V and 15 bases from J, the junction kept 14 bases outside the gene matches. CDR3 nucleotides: TGTGCCAGTAGTATAATCTCTCCCGGGACAGGGTCGCGGTTCTTC. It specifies CASSIISPGTGSRFF.

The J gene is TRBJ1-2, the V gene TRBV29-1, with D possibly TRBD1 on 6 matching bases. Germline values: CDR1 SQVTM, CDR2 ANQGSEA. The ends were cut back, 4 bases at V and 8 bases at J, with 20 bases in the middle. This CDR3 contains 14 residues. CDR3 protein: CSVGSGRGLSGYTF. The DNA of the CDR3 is TGCAGCGTTGGCTCGGGCAGGGGCTTAAGCGGCTACACCTTC.

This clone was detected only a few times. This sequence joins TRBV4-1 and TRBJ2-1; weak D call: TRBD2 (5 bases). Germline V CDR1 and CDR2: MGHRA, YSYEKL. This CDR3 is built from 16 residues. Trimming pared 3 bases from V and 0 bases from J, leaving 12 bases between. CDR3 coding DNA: TGCGCCAGCAGCCAGGTCACTACTAGCTCCTACAATGAGCAGTTCTTC. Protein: CASSQVTTSSYNEQFF.

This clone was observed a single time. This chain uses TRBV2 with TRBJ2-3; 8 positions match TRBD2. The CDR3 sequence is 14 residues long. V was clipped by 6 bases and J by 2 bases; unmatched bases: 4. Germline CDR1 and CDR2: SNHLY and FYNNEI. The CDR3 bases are TGTGCCAGCAGGGCGGGACTAGTCACAGATACGCAGTATTTT. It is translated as CASRAGLVTDTQYF.

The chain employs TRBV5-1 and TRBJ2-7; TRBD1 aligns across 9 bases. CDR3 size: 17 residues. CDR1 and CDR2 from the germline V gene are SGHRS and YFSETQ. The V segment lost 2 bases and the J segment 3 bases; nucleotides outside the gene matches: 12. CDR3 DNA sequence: TGCGCCAGCAGCTTAGGACGAACAGGGGGCTCAGGCTACGAGCAGTACTTC. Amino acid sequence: CASSLGRTGGSGYEQYF. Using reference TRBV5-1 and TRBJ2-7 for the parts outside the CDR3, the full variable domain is KAGVTQTPRYLIKTRGQQVTLSCSPISGHRSVSWYQQTPGQGLQFLFEYFSETQRNKGNFPGRFSGRQFSNSRSEMNVSTLELGDSALYLCASSLGRTGGSGYEQYFGPGTRLTVT.

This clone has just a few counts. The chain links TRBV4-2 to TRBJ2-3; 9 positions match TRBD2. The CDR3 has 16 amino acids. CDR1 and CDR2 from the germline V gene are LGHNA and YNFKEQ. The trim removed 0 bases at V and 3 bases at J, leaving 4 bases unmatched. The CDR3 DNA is TGTGCCAGCAGCCAAGATCAGCGGGGGGAAACAGATACGCAGTATTTT. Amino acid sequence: CASSQDQRGETDTQYF.

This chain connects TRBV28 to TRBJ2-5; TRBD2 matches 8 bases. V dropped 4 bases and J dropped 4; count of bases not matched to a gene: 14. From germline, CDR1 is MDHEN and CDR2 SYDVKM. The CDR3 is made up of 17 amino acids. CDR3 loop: CASSSRGASGGRETQYF. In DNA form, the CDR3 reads TGTGCCAGCAGTTCTCGAGGGGCGTCGGGGGGGCGAGAGACCCAGTACTTC.

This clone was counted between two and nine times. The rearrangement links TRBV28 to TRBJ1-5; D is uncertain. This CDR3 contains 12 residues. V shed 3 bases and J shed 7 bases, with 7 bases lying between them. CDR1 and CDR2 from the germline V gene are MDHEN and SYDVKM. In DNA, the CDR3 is TGTGCCAGCAGTTTGTTAGACCAGCCCCAGCATTTT. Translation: CASSLLDQPQHF.

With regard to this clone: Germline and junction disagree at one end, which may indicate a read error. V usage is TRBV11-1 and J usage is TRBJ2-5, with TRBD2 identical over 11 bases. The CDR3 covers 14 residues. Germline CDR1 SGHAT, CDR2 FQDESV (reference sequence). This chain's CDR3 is CASSLAGGQETQYF. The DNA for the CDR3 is TGTGCCAGCAGTTTAGCGGGGGGGCAAGAGACCCAGTACTTC.

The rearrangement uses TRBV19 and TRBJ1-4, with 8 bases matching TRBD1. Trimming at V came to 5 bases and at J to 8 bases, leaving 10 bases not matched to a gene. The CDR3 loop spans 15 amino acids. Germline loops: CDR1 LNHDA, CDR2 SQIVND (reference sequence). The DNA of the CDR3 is TGTGCCAGTAGTCTCCGGACAGGGTCGGGGGAAAAACTGTTTTTT. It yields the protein CASSLRTGSGEKLFF.

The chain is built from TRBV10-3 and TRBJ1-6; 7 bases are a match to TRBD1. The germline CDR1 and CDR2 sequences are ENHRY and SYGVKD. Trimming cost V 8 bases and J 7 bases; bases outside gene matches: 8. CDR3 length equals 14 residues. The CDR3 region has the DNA TGTGCCATCGCACCGGGACAGATCAATTCACCCCTCCACTTT. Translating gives CAIAPGQINSPLHF.

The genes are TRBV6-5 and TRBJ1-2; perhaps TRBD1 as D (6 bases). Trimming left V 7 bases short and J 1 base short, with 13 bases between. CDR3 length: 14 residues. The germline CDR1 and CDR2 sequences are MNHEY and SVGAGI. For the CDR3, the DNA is TGTGCCAGCAAGAGGGACACCATTAACTATGGCTACACCTTC. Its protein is CASKRDTINYGYTF.

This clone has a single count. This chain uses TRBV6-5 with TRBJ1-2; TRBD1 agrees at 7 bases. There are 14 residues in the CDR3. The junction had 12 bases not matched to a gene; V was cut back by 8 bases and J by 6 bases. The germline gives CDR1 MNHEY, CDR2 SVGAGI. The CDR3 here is CASRRGQGVDGYTF. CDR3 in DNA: TGTGCCAGCCGACGGGGTCAGGGGGTCGATGGCTACACCTTC.

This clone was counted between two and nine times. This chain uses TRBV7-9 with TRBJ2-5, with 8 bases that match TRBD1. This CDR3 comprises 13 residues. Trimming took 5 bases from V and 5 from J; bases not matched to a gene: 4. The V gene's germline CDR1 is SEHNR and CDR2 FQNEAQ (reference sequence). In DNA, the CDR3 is TGTGCCAGCAGCGGACGACAGGGGGAGACCCAGTACTTC. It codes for CASSGRQGETQYF.

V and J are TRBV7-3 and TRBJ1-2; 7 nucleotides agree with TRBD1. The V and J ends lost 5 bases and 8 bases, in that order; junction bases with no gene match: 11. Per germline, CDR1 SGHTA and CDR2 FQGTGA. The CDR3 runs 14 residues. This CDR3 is CASSAKGDREGYTF. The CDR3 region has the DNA TGTGCCAGCAGCGCCAAGGGCGACAGGGAGGGCTACACCTTC.

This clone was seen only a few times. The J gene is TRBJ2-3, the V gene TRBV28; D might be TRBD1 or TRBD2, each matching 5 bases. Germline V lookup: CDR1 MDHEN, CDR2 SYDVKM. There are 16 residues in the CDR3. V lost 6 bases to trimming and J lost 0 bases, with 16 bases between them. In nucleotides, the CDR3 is TGTGCCAGCAGCCTAATTACCCGGGACAGCACAGATACGCAGTATTTT. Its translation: CASSLITRDSTDTQYF. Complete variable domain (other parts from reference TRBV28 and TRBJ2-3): DVKVTQSSRYLVKRTGEKVFLECVQDMDHENMFWYRQDPGLGLRLIYFSYDVKMKEKGDIPEGYSVSREKKERFSLILESASTNQTSMYLCASSLITRDSTDTQYFGPGTRLTVL.

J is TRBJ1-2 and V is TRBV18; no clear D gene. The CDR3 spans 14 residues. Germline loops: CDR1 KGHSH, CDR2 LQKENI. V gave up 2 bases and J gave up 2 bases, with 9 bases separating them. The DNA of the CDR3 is TGTGCCAGCTCACCAGCGAGGAGGAACTATGGCTACACCTTC. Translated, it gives CASSPARRNYGYTF.

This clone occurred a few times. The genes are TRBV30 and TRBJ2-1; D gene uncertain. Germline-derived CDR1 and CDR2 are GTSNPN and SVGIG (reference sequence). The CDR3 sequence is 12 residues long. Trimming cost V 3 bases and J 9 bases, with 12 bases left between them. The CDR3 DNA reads TGTGCCTGGAGCGCCCTTGGTAGTGAGCAGTTCTTC. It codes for CAWSALGSEQFF.

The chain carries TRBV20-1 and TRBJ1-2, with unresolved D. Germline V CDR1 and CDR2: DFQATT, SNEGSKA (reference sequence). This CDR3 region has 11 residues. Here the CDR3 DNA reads TGCATCGAGCCCTTTAACTATGGCTACACCTTC. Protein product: CIEPFNYGYTF.

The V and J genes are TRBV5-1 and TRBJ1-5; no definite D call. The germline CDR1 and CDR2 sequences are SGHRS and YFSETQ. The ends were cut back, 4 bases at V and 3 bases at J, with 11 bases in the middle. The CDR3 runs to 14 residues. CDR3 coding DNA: TGCGCCAGCAGCCAATCTGATCTCAATCAGCCCCAGCATTTT. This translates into CASSQSDLNQPQHF.

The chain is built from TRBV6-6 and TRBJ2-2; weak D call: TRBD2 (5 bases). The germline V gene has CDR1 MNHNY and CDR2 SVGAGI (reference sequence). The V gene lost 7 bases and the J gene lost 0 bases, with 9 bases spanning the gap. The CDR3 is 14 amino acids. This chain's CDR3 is CASNPGTNTGELFF. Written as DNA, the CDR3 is TGTGCCAGCAATCCGGGGACGAACACCGGGGAGCTGTTTTTT.

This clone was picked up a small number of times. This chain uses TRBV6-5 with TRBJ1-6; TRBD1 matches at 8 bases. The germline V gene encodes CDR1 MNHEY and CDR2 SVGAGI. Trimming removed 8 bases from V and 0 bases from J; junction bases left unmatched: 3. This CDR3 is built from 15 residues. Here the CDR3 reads CASRDRSSYNSPLHF. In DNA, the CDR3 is TGTGCCAGCCGGGACAGGAGCTCCTATAATTCACCCCTCCACTTT.

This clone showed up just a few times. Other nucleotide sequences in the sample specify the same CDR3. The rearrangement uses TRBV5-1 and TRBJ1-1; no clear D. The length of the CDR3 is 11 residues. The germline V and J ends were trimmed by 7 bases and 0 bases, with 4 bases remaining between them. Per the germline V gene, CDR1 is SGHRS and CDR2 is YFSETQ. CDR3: CASSLNTEAFF. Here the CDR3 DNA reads TGCGCCAGCTCGCTGAACACTGAAGCTTTCTTT.